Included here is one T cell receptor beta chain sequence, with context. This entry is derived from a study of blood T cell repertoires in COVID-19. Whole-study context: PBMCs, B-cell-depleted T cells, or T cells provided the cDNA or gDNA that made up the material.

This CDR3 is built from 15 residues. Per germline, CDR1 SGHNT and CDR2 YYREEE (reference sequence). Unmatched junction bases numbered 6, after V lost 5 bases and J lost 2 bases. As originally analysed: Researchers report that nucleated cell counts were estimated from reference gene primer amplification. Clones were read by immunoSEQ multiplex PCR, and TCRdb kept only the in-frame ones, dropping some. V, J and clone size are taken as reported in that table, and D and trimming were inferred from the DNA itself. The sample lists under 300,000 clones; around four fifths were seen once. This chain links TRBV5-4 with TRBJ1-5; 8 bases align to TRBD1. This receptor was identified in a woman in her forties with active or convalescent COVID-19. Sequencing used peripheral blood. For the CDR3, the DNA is TGTGCCAGCAGTTGGACAGGGTTGGGCAATCAGCCCCAGCATTTT. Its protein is CASSWTGLGNQPQHF.